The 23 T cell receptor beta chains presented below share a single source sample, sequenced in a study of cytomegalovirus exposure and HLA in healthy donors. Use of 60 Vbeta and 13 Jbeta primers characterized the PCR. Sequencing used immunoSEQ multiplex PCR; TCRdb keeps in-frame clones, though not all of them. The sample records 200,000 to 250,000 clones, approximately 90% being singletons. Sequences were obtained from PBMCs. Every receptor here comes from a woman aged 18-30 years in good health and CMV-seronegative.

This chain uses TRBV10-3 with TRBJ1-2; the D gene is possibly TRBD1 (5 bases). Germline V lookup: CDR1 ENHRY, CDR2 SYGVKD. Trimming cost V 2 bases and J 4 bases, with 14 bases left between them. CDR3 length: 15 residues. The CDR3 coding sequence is TGTGCCATCAGTGAGGGGGGGTATGGGACCTATGGCTACACCTTC. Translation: CAISEGGYGTYGYTF.

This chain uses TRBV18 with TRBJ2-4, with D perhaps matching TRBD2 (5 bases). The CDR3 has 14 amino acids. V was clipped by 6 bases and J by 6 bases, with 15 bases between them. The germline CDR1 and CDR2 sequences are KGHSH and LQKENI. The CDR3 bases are TGTGCCAGCTCCCCATCGCCGGGGTCAAACATTCAGTACTTC. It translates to CASSPSPGSNIQYF.

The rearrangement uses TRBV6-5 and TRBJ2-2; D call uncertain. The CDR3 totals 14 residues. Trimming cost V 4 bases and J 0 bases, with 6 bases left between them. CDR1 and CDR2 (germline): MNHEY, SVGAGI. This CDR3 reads CASSSVTNTGELFF. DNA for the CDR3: TGTGCCAGCAGTTCCGTTACGAACACCGGGGAGCTGTTTTTT.

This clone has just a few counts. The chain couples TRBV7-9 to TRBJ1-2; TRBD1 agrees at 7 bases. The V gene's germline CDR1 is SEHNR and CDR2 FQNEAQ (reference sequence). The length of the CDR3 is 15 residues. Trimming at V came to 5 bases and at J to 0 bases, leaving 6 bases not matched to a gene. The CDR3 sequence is CASSAPGTANYGYTF. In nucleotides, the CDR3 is TGTGCCAGCAGCGCCCCCGGGACAGCTAACTATGGCTACACCTTC.

The CDR3, as DNA: TGTGCCAGCCAAGAGGGAGGATACTCCTACAATGAGCAGTTCTTC. Protein product: CASQEGGYSYNEQFF. The chain carries TRBV25-1 and TRBJ2-1, with a tentative D call TRBD2 (6 bases). Per the germline V gene, CDR1 is MGHDK and CDR2 is SYGVNS. V gave up 8 bases and J gave up 0 bases, with 14 bases separating them. The CDR3 contains 15 residues.

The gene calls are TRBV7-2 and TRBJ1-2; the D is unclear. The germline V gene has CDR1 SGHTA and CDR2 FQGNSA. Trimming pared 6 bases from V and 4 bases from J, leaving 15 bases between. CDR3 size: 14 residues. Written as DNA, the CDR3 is TGTGCCAGCAGGTCTGGAGGGCGCACCTATGGCTACACCTTC. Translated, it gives CASRSGGRTYGYTF.

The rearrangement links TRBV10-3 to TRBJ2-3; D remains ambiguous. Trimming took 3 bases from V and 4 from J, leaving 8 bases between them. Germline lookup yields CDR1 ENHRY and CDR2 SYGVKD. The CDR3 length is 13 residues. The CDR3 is CAISEVAPDTQYF. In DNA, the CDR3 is TGTGCCATCAGTGAAGTAGCTCCAGATACGCAGTATTTT.

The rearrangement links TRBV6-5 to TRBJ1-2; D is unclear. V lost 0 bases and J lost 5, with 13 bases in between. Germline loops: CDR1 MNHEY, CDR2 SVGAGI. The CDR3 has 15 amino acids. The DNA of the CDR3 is TGTGCCAGCAGTTACTCGAGGTCCATATCATATGGCTACACCTTC. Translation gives CASSYSRSISYGYTF.

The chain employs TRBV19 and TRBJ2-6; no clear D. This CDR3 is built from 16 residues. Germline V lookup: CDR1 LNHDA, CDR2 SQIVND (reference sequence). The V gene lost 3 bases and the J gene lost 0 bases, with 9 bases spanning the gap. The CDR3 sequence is CASSMPVYSGANVLTF. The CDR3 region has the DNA TGTGCCAGTAGTATGCCTGTCTACTCTGGGGCCAACGTCCTGACTTTC.

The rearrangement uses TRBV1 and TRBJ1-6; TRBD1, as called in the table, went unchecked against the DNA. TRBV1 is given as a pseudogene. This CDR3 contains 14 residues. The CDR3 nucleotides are TGCACCAGCAGCCAGGACAGGGTCGGGCCACCCCTCCACTTT. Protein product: CTSSQDRVGPPLHF.

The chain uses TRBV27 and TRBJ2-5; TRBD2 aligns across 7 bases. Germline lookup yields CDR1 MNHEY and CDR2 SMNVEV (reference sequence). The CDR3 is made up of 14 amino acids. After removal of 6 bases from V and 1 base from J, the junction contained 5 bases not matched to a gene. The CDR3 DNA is TGTGCCAGCAGCTTGGGGGGGTTCCAAGAGACCCAGTACTTC. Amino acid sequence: CASSLGGFQETQYF.

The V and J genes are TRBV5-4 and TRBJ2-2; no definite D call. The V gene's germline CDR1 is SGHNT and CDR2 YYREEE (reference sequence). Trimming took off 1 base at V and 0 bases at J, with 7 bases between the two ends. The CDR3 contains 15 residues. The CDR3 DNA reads TGTGCCAGCAGCTTGTACAGCCCGAACACCGGGGAGCTGTTTTTT. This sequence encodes CASSLYSPNTGELFF.

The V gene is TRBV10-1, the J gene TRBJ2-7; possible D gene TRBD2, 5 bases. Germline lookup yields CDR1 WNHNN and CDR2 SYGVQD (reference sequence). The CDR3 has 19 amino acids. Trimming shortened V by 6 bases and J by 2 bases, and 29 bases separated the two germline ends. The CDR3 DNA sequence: TGCGCCAGCAGCCTGGGGATGAAGGACTTCAGACGACGGACCTACGAGCAGTACTTC. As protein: CASSLGMKDFRRRTYEQYF.

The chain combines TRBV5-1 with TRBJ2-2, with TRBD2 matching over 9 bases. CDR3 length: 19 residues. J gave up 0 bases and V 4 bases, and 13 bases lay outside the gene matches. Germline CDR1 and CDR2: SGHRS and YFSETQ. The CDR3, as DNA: TGCGCCAGCAGCGCCGAGTTTAGCGGGAGCTACGCGAACACCGGGGAGCTGTTTTTT. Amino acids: CASSAEFSGSYANTGELFF. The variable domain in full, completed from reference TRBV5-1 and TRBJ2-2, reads KAGVTQTPRYLIKTRGQQVTLSCSPISGHRSVSWYQQTPGQGLQFLFEYFSETQRNKGNFPGRFSGRQFSNSRSEMNVSTLELGDSALYLCASSAEFSGSYANTGELFFGEGSRLTVL.

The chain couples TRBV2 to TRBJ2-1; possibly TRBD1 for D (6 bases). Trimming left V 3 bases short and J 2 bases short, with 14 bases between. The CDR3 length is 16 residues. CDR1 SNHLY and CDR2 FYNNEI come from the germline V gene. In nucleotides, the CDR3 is TGTGCCAGCAGTGACACCGGGACAACGGCCTACAATGAGCAGTTCTTC. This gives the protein CASSDTGTTAYNEQFF.

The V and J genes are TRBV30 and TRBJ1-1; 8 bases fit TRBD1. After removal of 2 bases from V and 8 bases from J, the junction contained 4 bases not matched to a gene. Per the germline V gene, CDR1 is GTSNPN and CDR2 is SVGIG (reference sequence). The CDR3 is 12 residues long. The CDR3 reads CAWSQGTGEAFF. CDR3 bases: TGTGCCTGGAGTCAGGGGACAGGAGAAGCTTTCTTT.

In nucleotides, the CDR3 is TGTGCCAGCAGCCCCCGAGGGTCTTACAATGAGCAGTTCTTC. Translation: CASSPRGSYNEQFF. J is TRBJ2-1 and V is TRBV9; TRBD2 might be the D (5 bases). Between the trimmed V and J ends, which lost 4 bases and 4 bases, there was a span of 12 bases. The germline gives CDR1 SGDLS, CDR2 YYNGEE. CDR3 size: 14 residues.

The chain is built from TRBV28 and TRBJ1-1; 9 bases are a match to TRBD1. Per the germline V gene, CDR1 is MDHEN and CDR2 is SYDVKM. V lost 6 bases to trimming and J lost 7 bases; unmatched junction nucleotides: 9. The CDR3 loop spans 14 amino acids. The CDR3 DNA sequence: TGTGCCAGCAGGGGACCGGGACAGGGTGTTGAAGCTTTCTTT. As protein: CASRGPGQGVEAFF. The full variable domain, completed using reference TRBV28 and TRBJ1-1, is DVKVTQSSRYLVKRTGEKVFLECVQDMDHENMFWYRQDPGLGLRLIYFSYDVKMKEKGDIPEGYSVSREKKERFSLILESASTNQTSMYLCASRGPGQGVEAFFGQGTRLTVV.

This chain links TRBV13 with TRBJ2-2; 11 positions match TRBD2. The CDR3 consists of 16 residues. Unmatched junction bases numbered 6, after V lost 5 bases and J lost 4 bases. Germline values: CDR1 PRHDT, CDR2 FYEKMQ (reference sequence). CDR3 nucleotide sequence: TGTGCCAGCAGCGTCACTAGCGGGGGCCTCACCGGGGAGCTGTTTTTT. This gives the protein CASSVTSGGLTGELFF.

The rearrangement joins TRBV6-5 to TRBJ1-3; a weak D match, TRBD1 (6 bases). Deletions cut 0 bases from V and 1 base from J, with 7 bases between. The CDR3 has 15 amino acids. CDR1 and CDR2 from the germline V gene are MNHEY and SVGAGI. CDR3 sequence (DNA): TGTGCCAGCAGTTACTCTCAGGGGTCTGGAAACACCATATATTTT. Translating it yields CASSYSQGSGNTIYF.

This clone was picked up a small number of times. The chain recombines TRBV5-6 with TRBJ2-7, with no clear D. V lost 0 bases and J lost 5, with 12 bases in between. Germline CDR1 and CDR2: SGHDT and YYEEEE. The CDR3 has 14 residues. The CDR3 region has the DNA TGTGCCAGCAGCTTGGCCGACACCATTCACGAGCAGTACTTC. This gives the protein CASSLADTIHEQYF.

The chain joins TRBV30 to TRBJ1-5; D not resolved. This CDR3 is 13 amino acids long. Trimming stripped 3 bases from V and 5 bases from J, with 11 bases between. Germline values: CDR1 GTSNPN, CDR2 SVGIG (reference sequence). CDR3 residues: CAWSGRGYQPQHF. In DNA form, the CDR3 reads TGTGCCTGGAGCGGGCGGGGTTATCAGCCCCAGCATTTT.

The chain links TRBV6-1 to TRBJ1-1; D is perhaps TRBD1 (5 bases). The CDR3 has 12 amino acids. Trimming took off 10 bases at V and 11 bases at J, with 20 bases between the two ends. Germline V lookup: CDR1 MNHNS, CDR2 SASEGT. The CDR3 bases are TGTGCCACCCGGCGAGAAACTTGGGGCGCTTTCTTT. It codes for CATRRETWGAFF.